These T cell receptor beta chains were read from a single sample in a study of CD4 and CD8 cells across lung adenocarcinoma regions. MiXCR, applied by TCRdb to the PCR reads, yields one record per CDR3 protein. The data show around 19,000 distinct CDR3 sequences, around half seen once. Material for sequencing was CD8+ T cells from the center of a lung tumor. The receptors come from a female donor with lung adenocarcinoma. The CD4 and CD8 labels of this study may be unreliable. Each CDR3 is given with its conserved first and last residue.

cdr3_length	v_call	j_call	cdr3_aa
14	TRBV29-1	TRBJ2-3	CSVAFSGGADTQYF
14	TRBV7-2	TRBJ2-1	CASSLRDKLNEQFF
11	TRBV27	TRBJ2-5	CASSLGKTQYF
15	TRBV28	TRBJ1-4	CASSLGQGANEKLFF
15	TRBV5-4	TRBJ2-4	CASSLGHLAKNIQYF
16	TRBV27	TRBJ2-5	CVSGGHGRRDKETQYF
15	TRBV6-1	TRBJ2-7	CASTQGTSGVNEQYF
17	TRBV11-2	TRBJ2-3	CASSLTPGQRGTDTQYF
15	TRBV27	TRBJ2-4	CGRGPRVGAKNTQYF
11	TRBV19	TRBJ2-1	CASSDSGEQFF
15	TRBV6-1	TRBJ1-1	CASSVGGHKNTEAFF
14	TRBV6-2/TRBV6-3	TRBJ2-5	CAGSGARDQETQYF
14	TRBV6-1	TRBJ1-2	CASSEAGTAYGYTF
12	TRBV7-2	TRBJ2-1	CASSLDRETQFF
15	TRBV30	TRBJ2-1	CAWTVNRIPGSEQFF
13	TRBV10-1	TRBJ1-2	CASSPGGDYGYTF
14	TRBV27	TRBJ1-2	CASSFNRGRYGYTF
14	TRBV7-6	TRBJ2-3	CASSQTGAVDTQYF
12	TRBV27	TRBJ2-1	CASSFAGLGQFF
14	TRBV27	TRBJ2-7	CASSLWQGSYEQYF
15	TRBV10-1	TRBJ1-4	CASSATTGGGEKLFF
16	TRBV4-1	TRBJ2-5	CASHRGLALEHETQYF
14	TRBV5-1	TRBJ2-1	CASSGTAASNEQFF
15	TRBV6-1	TRBJ2-5	CASSPLGSGQETQYF
11	TRBV27	TRBJ2-3	CAGRPPDTQYF
15	TRBV6-1	TRBJ2-7	CASKKTGVGTGEQFF
14	TRBV6-1	TRBJ2-1	CASSPSLAVHEQFF
15	TRBV6-4	TRBJ2-3	CASRPSGGRTDTQYF
16	TRBV6-1	TRBJ2-4	CASSELGGGGTDTQYF
16	TRBV6-1	TRBJ2-3	CASSEDTGGDPDTQYF
13	TRBV14	TRBJ2-1	CASSLISGTSQFF
14	TRBV27	TRBJ2-3	CASSPSERTDTQYF
14	TRBV14	-	CAGSGGREPETQYF
13	TRBV6-1	TRBJ2-3	CASRKAGADTQYF
15	TRBV6-1	TRBJ2-3	CASSETSGGAVTQYF
14	TRBV6-1	-	CAGIGGRGAETQYF
14	TRBV27	TRBJ2-3	CASSGRRVQGTQYF
18	TRBV6-1	TRBJ2-3	CASSDVGLGGASTGTQYF
15	TRBV12-3/TRBV12-4	-	CASSYAGTSSAEQYF
14	TRBV10-3	TRBJ2-2	CAIRKYGKTGELFF
18	TRBV27	TRBJ2-7	CASSFHRQGAYYSYEQYF
20	TRBV6-1	TRBJ2-3	CASSVTPAERGSSSPETQYF
18	TRBV12-3/TRBV12-4	TRBJ2-5	CASSNPGTGGFDQDTQYF
14	TRBV6-1	TRBJ2-1	CASSKLAEYNEQFF
22	TRBV4-1	TRBJ2-5	CASSRLTGGAAGGKMIKETQYF
16	TRBV10-1	-	CASGIRVVTGPYEQYF
13	TRBV7-2	TRBJ2-5	CASSSYLGETQYF
17	TRBV27	TRBJ2-3	CASSAGIGGGDAETQYF
14	TRBV10-3	-	CAGNGAGEQDIQYF
17	TRBV6-1	-	CASSQRQTSGSNNEQYF
16	TRBV4-1	TRBJ2-2	CASSQVDMGFTGELFF
14	TRBV11-3	TRBJ2-1	CASSLAGGYNEQFF
15	TRBV6-1	TRBJ1-1	CASRSDRGLNTEAFF